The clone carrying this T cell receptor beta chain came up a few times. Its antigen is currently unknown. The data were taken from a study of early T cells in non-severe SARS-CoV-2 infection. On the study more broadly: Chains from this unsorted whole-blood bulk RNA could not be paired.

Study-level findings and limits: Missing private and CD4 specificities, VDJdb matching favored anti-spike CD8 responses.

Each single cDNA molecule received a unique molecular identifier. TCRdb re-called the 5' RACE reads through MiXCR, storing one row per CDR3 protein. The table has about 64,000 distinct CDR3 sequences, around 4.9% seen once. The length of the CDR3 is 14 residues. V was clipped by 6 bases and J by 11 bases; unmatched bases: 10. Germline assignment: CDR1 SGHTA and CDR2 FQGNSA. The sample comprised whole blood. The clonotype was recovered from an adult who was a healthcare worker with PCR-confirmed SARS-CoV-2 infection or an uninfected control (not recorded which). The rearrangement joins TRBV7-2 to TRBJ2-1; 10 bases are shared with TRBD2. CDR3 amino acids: CASSLAGEREQQFF. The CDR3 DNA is TGTGCCAGCAGTCTAGCGGGAGAGCGGGAGCAGCAGTTCTTC.